This passage covers 16 T cell receptor beta chains from one sample sequenced in a study of cytomegalovirus exposure and HLA in healthy donors. PCR used 60 Vbeta primers and 13 Jbeta primers. Libraries were prepared by immunoSEQ multiplex PCR; TCRdb keeps only in-frame clonotypes and omits some of them. This sample has approximately 190,000 clones, with about 81% found just once. The sequencing sample was made of PBMCs. These receptor sequences come from a woman between 50 and 59 years old in good health and CMV-seropositive.

The J gene is TRBJ1-2, the V gene TRBV18; 9 positions match TRBD1. V dropped 0 bases and J dropped 8; count of bases not matched to a gene: 10. Germline V lookup: CDR1 KGHSH, CDR2 LQKENI. The length of the CDR3 is 16 residues. The chain's CDR3 is CASSPPIRTGDRGYTF. DNA for the CDR3: TGTGCCAGCTCACCACCTATCCGGACAGGGGATAGGGGCTACACCTTC.

The chain recombines TRBV2 with TRBJ2-7; possible D gene TRBD1, 6 bases. The V gene's germline CDR1 is SNHLY and CDR2 FYNNEI. V lost 2 bases to trimming and J lost 4 bases, with 12 bases between them. The CDR3 contains 14 residues. CDR3 region: CASSESGEQYEQYF. CDR3 nucleotides: TGTGCCAGCAGTGAATCAGGGGAGCAGTACGAGCAGTACTTC.

The V and J genes are TRBV15 and TRBJ2-7, with D tentatively TRBD2 (5 bases). The CDR3 totals 15 residues. Germline CDR1 and CDR2: LNHNV and YYDKDF (reference sequence). Trimming took off 6 bases at V and 0 bases at J, with 15 bases between the two ends. The CDR3 region has the DNA TGTGCCACCAGGAGGGAAAGCGACCGCTCCTACGAGCAGTACTTC. Protein: CATRRESDRSYEQYF.

This chain joins TRBV5-1 and TRBJ2-5; perhaps TRBD2 as D (7 bases). Trimming left V 0 bases short and J 5 bases short, with 17 bases between. The CDR3 extends over 16 amino acids. Germline loops: CDR1 SGHRS, CDR2 YFSETQ. CDR3 residues: CASSLASSGGWETQYF. CDR3 DNA: TGCGCCAGCAGCTTGGCCTCCTCGGGGGGCTGGGAGACCCAGTACTTC.

The chain combines TRBV5-6 with TRBJ1-1, with D unclear. Deletions cut 2 bases from V and 1 base from J, with 15 bases between. This CDR3 region has 16 residues. Germline CDR1 SGHDT, CDR2 YYEEEE. CDR3 in amino acids: CASSFVRSLANTEAFF. CDR3 DNA sequence: TGTGCCAGCAGCTTCGTGAGGTCGCTGGCGAACACTGAAGCTTTCTTT.

This clone appeared once. The V gene is TRBV19, the J gene TRBJ2-1, with 16 positions matching TRBD2. Per germline, CDR1 LNHDA and CDR2 SQIVND (reference sequence). With 0 bases clipped from V and 2 bases from J, the junction kept 7 bases outside the gene matches. This CDR3 region has 20 residues. For the CDR3, the DNA is TGTGCCAGTAGTATAGACGGGACTAGCGGGAGGGGGGGGCCCTACAATGAGCAGTTCTTC. Protein: CASSIDGTSGRGGPYNEQFF.

The gene calls are TRBV19 and TRBJ1-1, with no clear D. V was clipped by 3 bases and J by 5 bases, with 4 bases between them. CDR1 is LNHDA and CDR2 is SQIVND in the germline V gene (reference sequence). This CDR3 has 11 amino acids. The CDR3 loop reads CASSIVTEAFF. The CDR3 region has the DNA TGTGCCAGTAGTATCGTGACTGAAGCTTTCTTT.

The chain recombines TRBV5-1 with TRBJ2-7, with 13 bases aligning to TRBD2. This CDR3 is built from 16 residues. V was pared by 0 bases and J by 5 bases, with 5 bases of the junction left unmatched. Germline values: CDR1 SGHRS, CDR2 YFSETQ. The CDR3 nucleotides are TGCGCCAGCAGCTTGGGGACTAGCGGGGGATCCCACGAGCAGTACTTC. Its protein is CASSLGTSGGSHEQYF.

J is TRBJ2-3 and V is TRBV7-8, with D uncertain. V was cut by 4 bases and J by 5 bases, with 4 bases left in between. CDR3 size: 11 residues. Looked up from germline, CDR1 is SGHVS and CDR2 is FQNEAQ. Here the CDR3 reads CASSSLDTQYF. CDR3 nucleotides: TGTGCCAGCAGCTCACTAGATACGCAGTATTTT.

A single count supports this clone. V gene TRBV6-5 combines with J gene TRBJ2-3; D possibly corresponds to TRBD2 (5 bases). Trimming left V 4 bases short and J 2 bases short, with 10 bases between. The CDR3 has 14 amino acids. Germline V gene lookup returns CDR1 MNHEY and CDR2 SVGAGI. As DNA, the CDR3 is TGTGCCAGCAGTTCTCGGACTTTCACAGATACGCAGTATTTT. It translates to CASSSRTFTDTQYF.

This clone showed up just once. The chain joins TRBV11-3 to TRBJ2-5; possible D gene TRBD2, 6 bases. The CDR3 spans 13 residues. The germline V gene has CDR1 SGHNT and CDR2 YENEEA. Trimming stripped 3 bases from V and 1 base from J, with 6 bases between. The CDR3: CASSLGGQETQYF. The CDR3 coding sequence is TGTGCCAGCAGCTTGGGGGGCCAAGAGACCCAGTACTTC. Full variable domain (remainder filled in from reference TRBV11-3 and TRBJ2-5): EAGVVQSPRYKIIEKKQPVAFWCNPISGHNTLYWYLQNLGQGPELLIRYENEEAVDDSQLPKDRFSAERLKGVDSTLKIQPAELGDSAVYLCASSLGGQETQYFGPGTRLLVL.

The chain links TRBV27 to TRBJ1-5; maybe TRBD1 (5 bases). The CDR3 runs 16 residues. V was trimmed by 6 bases and J by 2 bases, leaving 17 bases between them. Germline values: CDR1 MNHEY, CDR2 SMNVEV (reference sequence). The CDR3 bases are TGTGCCAGCAGGGGCGAAGGGGTCCGAGGCAATCAGCCCCAGCATTTT. Encoded protein: CASRGEGVRGNQPQHF.

The chain carries TRBV7-2 and TRBJ1-2; 7 positions match TRBD1. The germline CDR1 and CDR2 sequences are SGHTA and FQGNSA. The CDR3 runs 12 residues. Losses at the gene ends were 5 bases for V and 10 bases for J; bases not matched to a gene: 7. The CDR3 loop reads CASSPDRADYTF. The CDR3 coding sequence is TGTGCCAGCAGCCCCGACAGGGCCGACTACACCTTC.

The chain uses TRBV28 and TRBJ1-1; TRBD1 aligns across 7 bases. The germline gives CDR1 MDHEN, CDR2 SYDVKM. This CDR3 has 15 residues. V lost 5 bases, J lost 5 bases, and 11 bases stayed unmatched. The CDR3 DNA reads TGTGCCAGCAGTCCACCGGGACAGAGGAGGACTGAAGCTTTCTTT. Residues: CASSPPGQRRTEAFF. Based on the CDR3 plus reference TRBV28 and TRBJ1-1, the full variable domain is DVKVTQSSRYLVKRTGEKVFLECVQDMDHENMFWYRQDPGLGLRLIYFSYDVKMKEKGDIPEGYSVSREKKERFSLILESASTNQTSMYLCASSPPGQRRTEAFFGQGTRLTVV.

This chain connects TRBV29-1 to TRBJ1-2; TRBD1 matches at 8 bases. The germline CDR1 and CDR2 sequences are SQVTM and ANQGSEA. Trimming removed 5 bases from V and 4 bases from J; junction bases left unmatched: 9. There are 14 residues in the CDR3. The CDR3 DNA reads TGCAGCGTTATAGACAGGGGTTCCCTCTATGGCTACACCTTC. It codes for CSVIDRGSLYGYTF.

This clone was observed a handful of times. The chain uses TRBV29-1 and TRBJ1-2, with 10 bases fitting TRBD1. Germline CDR1 reads SQVTM; CDR2 reads ANQGSEA. The length of the CDR3 is 17 residues. V was clipped by 0 bases and J by 6 bases; unmatched bases: 13. DNA of the CDR3: TGCAGCGTTGAAGATTTGAGATCCTCCGGGACAGGGGATGGCTACACCTTC. Its translation is CSVEDLRSSGTGDGYTF. Full variable domain (outside the CDR3, taken from reference TRBV29-1 and TRBJ1-2): SAVISQKPSRDICQRGTSLTIQCQVDSQVTMMFWYRQQPGQSLTLIATANQGSEATYESGFVIDKFPISRPNLTFSTLTVSNMSPEDSSIYLCSVEDLRSSGTGDGYTFGSGTRLTVV.